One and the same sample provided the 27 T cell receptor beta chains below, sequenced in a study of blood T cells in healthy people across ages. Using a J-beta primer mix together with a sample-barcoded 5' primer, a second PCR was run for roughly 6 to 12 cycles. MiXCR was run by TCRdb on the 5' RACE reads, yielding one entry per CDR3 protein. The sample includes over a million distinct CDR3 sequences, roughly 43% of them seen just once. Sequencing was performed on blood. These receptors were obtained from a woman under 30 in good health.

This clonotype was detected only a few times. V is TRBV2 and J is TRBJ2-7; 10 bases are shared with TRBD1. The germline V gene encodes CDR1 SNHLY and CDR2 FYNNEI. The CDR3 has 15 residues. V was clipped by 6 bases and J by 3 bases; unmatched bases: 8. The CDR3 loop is CASRGPGQGNYEQYF. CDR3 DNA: TGTGCCAGCAGGGGACCGGGACAGGGGAACTACGAGCAGTACTTC.

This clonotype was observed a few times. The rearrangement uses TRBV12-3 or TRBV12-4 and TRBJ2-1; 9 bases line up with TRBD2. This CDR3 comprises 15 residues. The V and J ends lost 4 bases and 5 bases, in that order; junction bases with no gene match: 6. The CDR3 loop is CASSYGSGGNNEQFF. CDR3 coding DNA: TGTGCCAGCAGTTATGGGAGCGGGGGGAACAATGAGCAGTTCTTC.

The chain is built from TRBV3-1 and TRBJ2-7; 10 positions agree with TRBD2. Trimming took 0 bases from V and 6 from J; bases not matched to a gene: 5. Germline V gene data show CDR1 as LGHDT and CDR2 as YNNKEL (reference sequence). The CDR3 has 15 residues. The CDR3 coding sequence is TGTGCCAGCAGCCAAGATCCCAGCGGGGGGGCCGAGCAGTACTTC. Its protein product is CASSQDPSGGAEQYF.

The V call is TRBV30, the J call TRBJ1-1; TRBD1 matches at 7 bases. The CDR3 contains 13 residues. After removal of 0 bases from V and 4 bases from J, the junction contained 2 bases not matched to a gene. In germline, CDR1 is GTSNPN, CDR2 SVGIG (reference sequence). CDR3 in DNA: TGTGCCTGGAGTGTACCAGGGGGCACTGAAGCTTTCTTT. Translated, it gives CAWSVPGGTEAFF.

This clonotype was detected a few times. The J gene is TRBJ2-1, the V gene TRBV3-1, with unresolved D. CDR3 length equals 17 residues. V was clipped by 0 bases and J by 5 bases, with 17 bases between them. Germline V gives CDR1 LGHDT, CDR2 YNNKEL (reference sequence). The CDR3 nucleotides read TGTGCCAGCAGCCAAGATCTACCGACGAGATATAACAATGAGCAGTTCTTC. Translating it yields CASSQDLPTRYNNEQFF.

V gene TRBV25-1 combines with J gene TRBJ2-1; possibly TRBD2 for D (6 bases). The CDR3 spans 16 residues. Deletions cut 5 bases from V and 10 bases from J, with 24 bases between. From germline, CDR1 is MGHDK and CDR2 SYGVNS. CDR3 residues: CASSPGEFPSSYEQFF. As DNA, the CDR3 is TGTGCCAGCAGTCCGGGGGAGTTCCCAAGCTCCTACGAGCAGTTCTTC. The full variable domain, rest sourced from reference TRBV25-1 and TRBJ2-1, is EADIYQTPRYLVIGTGKKITLECSQTMGHDKMYWYQQDPGMELHLIHYSYGVNSTEKGDLSSESTVSRIRTEHFPLTLESARPSHTSQYLCASSPGEFPSSYEQFFGPGTRLTVL.

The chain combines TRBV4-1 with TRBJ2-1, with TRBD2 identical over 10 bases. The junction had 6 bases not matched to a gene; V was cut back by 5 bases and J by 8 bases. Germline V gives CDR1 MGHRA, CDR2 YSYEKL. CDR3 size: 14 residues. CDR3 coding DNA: TGCGCCAGCAGCACTAGCGGGGAGCCCTATGAGCAGTTCTTC. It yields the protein CASSTSGEPYEQFF.

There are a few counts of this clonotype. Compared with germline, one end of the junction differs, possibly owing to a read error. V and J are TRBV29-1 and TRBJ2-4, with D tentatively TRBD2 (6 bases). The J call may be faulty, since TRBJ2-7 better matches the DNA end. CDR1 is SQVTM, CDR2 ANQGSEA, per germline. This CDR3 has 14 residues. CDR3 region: CIVASPQRAYEQYF. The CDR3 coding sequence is TGCATCGTTGCGTCCCCCCAGCGGGCCTACGAGCAGTACTTC.

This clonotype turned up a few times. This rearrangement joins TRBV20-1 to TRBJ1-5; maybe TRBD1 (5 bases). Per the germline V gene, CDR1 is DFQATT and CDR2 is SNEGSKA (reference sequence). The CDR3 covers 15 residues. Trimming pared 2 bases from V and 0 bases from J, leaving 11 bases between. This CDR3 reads CSARTPGNSNQPQHF. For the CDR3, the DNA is TGCAGTGCTAGAACCCCAGGGAATAGCAATCAGCCCCAGCATTTT.

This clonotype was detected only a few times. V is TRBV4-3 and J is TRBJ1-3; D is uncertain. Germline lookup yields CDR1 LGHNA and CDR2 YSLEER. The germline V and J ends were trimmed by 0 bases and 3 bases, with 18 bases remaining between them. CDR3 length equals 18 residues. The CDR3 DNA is TGCGCCAGCAGCCAAGATATCCCTCGAAGCTTACGTGGAAACACCATATATTTT. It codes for CASSQDIPRSLRGNTIYF.

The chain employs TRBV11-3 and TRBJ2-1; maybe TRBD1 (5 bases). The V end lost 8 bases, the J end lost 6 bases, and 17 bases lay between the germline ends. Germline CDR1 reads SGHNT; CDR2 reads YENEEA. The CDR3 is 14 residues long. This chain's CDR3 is CASQGRGRGNEQFF. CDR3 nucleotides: TGTGCCAGCCAGGGTAGAGGCCGAGGCAATGAGCAGTTCTTC.

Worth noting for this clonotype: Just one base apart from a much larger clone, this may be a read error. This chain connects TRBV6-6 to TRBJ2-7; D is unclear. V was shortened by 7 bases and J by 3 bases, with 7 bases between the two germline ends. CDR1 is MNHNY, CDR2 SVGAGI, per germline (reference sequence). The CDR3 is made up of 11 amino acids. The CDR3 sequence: CASTWDYEQYF. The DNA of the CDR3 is TGTGCCAGCACCTGGGACTACGAGCAGTACTTC.

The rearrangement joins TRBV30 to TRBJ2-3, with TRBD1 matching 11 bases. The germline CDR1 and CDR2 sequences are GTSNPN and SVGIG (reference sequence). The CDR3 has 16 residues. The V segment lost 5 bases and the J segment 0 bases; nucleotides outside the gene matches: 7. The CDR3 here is CAWRPWDRGSTDTQYF. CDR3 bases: TGTGCCTGGCGCCCCTGGGACAGGGGGAGCACAGATACGCAGTATTTT.

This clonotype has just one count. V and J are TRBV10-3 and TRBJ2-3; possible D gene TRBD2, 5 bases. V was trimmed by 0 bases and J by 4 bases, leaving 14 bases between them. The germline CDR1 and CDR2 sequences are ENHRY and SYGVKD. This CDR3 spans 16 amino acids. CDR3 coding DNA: TGTGCCATCAGTGAGTCTCTAGCAGGAGGCGCAGATACGCAGTATTTT. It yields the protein CAISESLAGGADTQYF.

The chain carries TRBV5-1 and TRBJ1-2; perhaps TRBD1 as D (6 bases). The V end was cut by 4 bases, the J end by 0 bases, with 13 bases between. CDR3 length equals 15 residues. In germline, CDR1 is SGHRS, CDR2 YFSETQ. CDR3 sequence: CASSPNRATNYGYTF. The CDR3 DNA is TGCGCCAGCAGCCCGAACAGGGCTACTAACTATGGCTACACCTTC.

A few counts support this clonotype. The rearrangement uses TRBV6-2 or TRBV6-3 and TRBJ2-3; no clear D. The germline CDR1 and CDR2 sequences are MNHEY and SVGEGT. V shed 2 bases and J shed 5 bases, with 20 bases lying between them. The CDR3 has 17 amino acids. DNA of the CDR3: TGTGCCAGCAGTTACGCCCTCGGGCACCTAGTAGGAGATACGCAGTATTTT. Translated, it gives CASSYALGHLVGDTQYF.

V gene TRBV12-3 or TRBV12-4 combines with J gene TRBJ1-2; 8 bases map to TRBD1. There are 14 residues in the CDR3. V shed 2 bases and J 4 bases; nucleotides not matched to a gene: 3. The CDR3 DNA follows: TGTGCCAGCAGTTTACGGGACAGGACCTATGGCTACACCTTC. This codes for CASSLRDRTYGYTF.

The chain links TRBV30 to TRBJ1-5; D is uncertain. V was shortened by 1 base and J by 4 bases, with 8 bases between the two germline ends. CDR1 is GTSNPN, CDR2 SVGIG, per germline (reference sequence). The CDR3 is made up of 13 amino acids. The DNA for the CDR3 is TGTGCCTGGAGTGACAGCCCTAATCAGCCCCAGCATTTT. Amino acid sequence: CAWSDSPNQPQHF.

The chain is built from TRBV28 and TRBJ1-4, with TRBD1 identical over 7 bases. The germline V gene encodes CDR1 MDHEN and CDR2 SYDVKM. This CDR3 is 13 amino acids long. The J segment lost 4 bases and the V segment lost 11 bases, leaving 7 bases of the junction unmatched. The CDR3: CAVRQGLNEKLFF. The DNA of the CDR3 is TGTGCCGTCCGACAGGGTCTTAATGAAAAACTGTTTTTT.

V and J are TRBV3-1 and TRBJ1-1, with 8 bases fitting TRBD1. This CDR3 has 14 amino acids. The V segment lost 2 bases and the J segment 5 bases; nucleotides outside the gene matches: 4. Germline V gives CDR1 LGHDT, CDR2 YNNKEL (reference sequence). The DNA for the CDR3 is TGTGCCAGCAGCCAACAGGGGGCACGGACTGAAGCTTTCTTT. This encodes CASSQQGARTEAFF.

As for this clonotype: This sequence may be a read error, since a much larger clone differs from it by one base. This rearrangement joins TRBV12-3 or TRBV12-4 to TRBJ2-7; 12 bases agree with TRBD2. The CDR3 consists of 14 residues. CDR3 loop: CAGSRTSGTYEQYF. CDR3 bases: TGTGCCGGCAGCCGGACTAGCGGGACCTACGAGCAGTACTTC.

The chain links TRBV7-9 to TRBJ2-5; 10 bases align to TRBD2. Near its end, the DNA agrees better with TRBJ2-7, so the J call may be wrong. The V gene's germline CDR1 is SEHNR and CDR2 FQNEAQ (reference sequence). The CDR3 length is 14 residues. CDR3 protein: CASSFTSGDYEQYF. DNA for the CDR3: TGTGCCAGCAGCTTTACTAGCGGGGATTACGAGCAGTACTTC.

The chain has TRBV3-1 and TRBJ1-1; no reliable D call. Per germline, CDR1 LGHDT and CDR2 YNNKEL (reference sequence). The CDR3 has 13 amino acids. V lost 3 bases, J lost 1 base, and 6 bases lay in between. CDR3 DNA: TGTGCCAGCAGCCAGGTAACGAACACTGAAGCTTTCTTT. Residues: CASSQVTNTEAFF.

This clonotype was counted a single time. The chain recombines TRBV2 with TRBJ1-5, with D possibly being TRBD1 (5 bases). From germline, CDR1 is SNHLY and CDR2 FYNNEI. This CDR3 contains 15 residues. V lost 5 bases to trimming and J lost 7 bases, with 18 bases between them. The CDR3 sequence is CASSLGVSVNQPQHF. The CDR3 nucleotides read TGTGCCAGCAGTCTAGGGGTAAGTGTCAACCAGCCCCAGCATTTT.

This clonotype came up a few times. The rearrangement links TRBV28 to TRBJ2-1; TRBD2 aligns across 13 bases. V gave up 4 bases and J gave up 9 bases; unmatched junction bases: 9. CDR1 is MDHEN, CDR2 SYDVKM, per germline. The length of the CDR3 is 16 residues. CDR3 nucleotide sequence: TGTGCCAGCAGTTCCTGGACTAGCGGGAGTGCGGGTGAGCAGTTCTTC. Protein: CASSSWTSGSAGEQFF.

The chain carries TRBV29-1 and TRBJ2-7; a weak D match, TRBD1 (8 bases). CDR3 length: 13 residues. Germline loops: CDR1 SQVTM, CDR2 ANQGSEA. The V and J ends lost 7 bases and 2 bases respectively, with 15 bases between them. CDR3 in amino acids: CSATGGEPYEQYF. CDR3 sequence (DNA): TGCAGCGCAACAGGGGGGGAGCCCTACGAGCAGTACTTC.

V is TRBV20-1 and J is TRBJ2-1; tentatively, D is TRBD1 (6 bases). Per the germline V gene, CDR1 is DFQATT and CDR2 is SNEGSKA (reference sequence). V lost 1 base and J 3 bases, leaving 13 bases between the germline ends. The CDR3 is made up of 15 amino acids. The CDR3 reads CSARAPGTLYNEQFF. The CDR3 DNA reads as TGCAGTGCTAGAGCTCCCGGGACACTCTACAATGAGCAGTTCTTC.